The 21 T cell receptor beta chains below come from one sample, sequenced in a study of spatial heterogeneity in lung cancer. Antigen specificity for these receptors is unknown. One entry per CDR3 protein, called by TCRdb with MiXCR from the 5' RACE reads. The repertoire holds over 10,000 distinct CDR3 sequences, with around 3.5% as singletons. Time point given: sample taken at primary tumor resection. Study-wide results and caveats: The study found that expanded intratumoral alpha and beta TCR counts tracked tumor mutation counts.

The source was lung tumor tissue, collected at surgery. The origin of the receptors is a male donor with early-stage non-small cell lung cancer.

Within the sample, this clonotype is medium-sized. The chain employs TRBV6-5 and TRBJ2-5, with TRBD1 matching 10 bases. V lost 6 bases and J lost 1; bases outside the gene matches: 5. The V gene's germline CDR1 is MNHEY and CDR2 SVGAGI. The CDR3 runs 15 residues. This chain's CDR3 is CASRGQGVLQETQYF. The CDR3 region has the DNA TGTGCCAGCAGAGGACAGGGGGTTCTCCAAGAGACCCAGTACTTC.

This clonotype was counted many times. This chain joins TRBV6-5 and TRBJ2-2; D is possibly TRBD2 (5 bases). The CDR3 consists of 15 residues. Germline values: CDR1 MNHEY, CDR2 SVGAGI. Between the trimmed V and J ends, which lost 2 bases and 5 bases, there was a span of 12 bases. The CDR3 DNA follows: TGTGCCAGCAGTTACGGGCTAGCTACGACCGGGGAGCTGTTTTTT. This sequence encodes CASSYGLATTGELFF.

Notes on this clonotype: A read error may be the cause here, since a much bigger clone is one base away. The CDR3 region is CASSCGENIQYF. The CDR3 DNA reads as TGTGCCAGCAGCTGTGGGGAAAACATTCAGTACTTC. This chain uses TRBV7-9 with TRBJ2-4; D remains ambiguous. The V gene lost 4 bases and the J gene lost 5 bases, with 6 bases spanning the gap. CDR3 length: 12 amino acids. Germline CDR1 and CDR2: SEHNR and FQNEAQ (reference sequence).

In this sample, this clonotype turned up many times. The CDR3 reads CASSQDLAFRNTEAFF. CDR3 nucleotide sequence: TGCGCCAGCAGCCAAGATTTGGCGTTTCGGAACACTGAAGCTTTCTTT. The genes are TRBV4-1 and TRBJ1-1; D gene uncertain. V lost 0 bases to trimming and J lost 1 base, with 12 bases between them. CDR3 size: 16 residues. Germline CDR1 reads MGHRA; CDR2 reads YSYEKL.

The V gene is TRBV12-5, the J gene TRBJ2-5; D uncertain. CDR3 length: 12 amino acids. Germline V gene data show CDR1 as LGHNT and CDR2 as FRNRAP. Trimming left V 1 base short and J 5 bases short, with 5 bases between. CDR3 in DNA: TGTGCTAGTGGTTTGGGAGTGGAGACCCAGTACTTC. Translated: CASGLGVETQYF. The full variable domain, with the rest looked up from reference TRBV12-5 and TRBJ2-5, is DARVTQTPRHKVTEMGQEVTMRCQPILGHNTVFWYRQTMMQGLELLAYFRNRAPLDDSGMPKDRFSAEMPDATLATLKIQPSEPRDSAVYFCASGLGVETQYFGPGTRLLVL.

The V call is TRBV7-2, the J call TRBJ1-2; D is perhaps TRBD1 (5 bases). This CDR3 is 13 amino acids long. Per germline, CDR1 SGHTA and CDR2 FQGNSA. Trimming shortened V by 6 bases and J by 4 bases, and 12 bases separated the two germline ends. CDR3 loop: CASRGRSGYGYTF. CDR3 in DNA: TGTGCCAGCAGGGGACGTAGTGGCTATGGCTACACCTTC.

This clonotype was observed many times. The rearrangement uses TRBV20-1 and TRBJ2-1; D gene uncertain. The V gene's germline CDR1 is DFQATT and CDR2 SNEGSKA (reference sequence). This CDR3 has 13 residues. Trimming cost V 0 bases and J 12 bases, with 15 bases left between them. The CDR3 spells CSARDYCDGGQFF. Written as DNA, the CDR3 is TGCAGTGCTAGAGATTATTGCGATGGTGGGCAGTTCTTC.

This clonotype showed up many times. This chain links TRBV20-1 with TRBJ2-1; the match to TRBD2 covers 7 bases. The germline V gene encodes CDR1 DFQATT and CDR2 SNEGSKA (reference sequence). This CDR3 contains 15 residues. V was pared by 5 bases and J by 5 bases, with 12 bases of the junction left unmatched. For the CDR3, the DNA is TGCAGTGCTGACCCTCTAGCGGCCCACCACAATGAGCAGTTCTTC. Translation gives CSADPLAAHHNEQFF.

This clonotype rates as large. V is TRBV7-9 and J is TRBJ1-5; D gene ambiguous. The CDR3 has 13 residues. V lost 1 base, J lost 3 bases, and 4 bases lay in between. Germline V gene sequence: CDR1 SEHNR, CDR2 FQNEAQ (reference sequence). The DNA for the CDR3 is TGTGCCAGCAGCTTAGGGACCAATCAGCCCCAGCATTTT. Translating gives CASSLGTNQPQHF.

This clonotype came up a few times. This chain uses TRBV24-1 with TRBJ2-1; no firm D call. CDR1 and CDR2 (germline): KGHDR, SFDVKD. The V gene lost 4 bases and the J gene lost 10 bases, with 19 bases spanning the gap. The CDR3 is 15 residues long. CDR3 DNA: TGTGCCACCAGTGAAGGTTTGGCAGGCCCCCGGGAGCAGTTCTTC. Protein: CATSEGLAGPREQFF.

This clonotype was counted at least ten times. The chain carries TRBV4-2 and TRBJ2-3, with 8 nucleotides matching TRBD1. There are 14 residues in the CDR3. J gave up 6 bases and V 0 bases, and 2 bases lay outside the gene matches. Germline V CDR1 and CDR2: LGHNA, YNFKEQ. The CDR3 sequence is CASSQDQGADTQYF. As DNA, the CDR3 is TGTGCCAGCAGCCAAGATCAGGGGGCTGATACGCAGTATTTT.

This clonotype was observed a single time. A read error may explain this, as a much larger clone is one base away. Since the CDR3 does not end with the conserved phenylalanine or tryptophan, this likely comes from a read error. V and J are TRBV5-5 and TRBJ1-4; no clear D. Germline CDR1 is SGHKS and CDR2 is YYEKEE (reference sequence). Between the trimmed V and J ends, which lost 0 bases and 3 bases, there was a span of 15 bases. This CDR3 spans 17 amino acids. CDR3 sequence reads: CASSLALGGPPNEKLFS. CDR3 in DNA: TGTGCCAGCAGCTTGGCCCTCGGTGGTCCGCCTAATGAAAAACTGTTTTCT.

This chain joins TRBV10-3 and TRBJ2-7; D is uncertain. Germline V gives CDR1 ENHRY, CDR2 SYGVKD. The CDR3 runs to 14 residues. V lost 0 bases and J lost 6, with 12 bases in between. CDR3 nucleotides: TGTGCCATCAGTGAGTCGCCCCCACTCGGCGAGCAGTACGTC. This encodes CAISESPPLGEQYV.

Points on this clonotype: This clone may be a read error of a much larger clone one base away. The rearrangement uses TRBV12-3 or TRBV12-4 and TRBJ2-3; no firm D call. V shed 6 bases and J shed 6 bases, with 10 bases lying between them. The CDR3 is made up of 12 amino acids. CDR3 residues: CASSSPRDTQYF. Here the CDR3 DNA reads TGTGCCAGCAGCTCGCCTCGTGATACGCAGTATTTT.

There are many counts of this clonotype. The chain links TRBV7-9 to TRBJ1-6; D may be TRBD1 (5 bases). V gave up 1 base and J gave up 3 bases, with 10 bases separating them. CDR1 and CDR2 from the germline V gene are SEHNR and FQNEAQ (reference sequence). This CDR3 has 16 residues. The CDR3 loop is CASSLGQGFYNSPLHF. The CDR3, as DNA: TGTGCCAGCAGCTTAGGGCAGGGATTCTATAATTCACCCCTCCACTTT.

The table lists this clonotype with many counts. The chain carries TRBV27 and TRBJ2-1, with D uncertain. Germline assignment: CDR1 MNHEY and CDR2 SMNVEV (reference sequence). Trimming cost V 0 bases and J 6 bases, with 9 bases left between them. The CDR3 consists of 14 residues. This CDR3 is CASSLSRFSNEQFF. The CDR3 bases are TGTGCCAGCAGTTTATCACGGTTCTCCAATGAGCAGTTCTTC.

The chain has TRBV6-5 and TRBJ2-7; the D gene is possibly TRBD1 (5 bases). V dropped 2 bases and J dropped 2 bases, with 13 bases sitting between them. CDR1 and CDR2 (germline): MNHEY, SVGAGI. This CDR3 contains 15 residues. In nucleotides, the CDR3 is TGTGCCAGCAGTTACACCACCACAGGTACCTACGAGCAGTACGTC. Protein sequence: CASSYTTTGTYEQYV.

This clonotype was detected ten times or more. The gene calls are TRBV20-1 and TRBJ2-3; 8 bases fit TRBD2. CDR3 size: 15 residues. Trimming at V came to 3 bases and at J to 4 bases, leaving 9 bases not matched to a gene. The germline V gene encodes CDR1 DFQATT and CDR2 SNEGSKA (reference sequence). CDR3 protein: CSASLRTSWADTQYF. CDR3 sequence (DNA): TGCAGTGCTAGCCTAAGGACTAGCTGGGCAGATACGCAGTATTTT.

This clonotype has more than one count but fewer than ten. CDR3 sequence (DNA): TGTGCCTGGACCTCCAGTCGGCGACAGGGGCTAACCTTAACCTACGAGCAGTACTTC. Protein: CAWTSSRRQGLTLTYEQYF. This chain uses TRBV30 with TRBJ2-7; 8 bases map to TRBD1. V dropped 4 bases and J dropped 2; count of bases not matched to a gene: 22. Germline V CDR1 and CDR2: GTSNPN, SVGIG (reference sequence). The CDR3 consists of 19 residues.

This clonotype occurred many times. CDR3 residues: CASSLIDNSPLHF. CDR3 in DNA: TGTGCCAGCAGCTTAATCGACAATTCACCCCTCCACTTT. The chain employs TRBV5-5 and TRBJ1-6, with D unresolved. The V gene's germline CDR1 is SGHKS and CDR2 YYEKEE (reference sequence). CDR3 length: 13 amino acids. The germline V and J ends were trimmed by 2 bases and 7 bases, with 7 bases remaining between them.

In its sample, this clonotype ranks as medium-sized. This CDR3 reads CASQKDRHTGELFF. The CDR3, as DNA: TGTGCCAGCCAGAAGGACAGACACACCGGGGAGCTGTTTTTT. This sequence joins TRBV18 and TRBJ2-2; D perhaps matches TRBD1 (6 bases). V lost 8 bases to trimming and J lost 3 bases, with 13 bases between them. In germline, CDR1 is KGHSH, CDR2 LQKENI. The CDR3 consists of 14 residues.